The 4 T cell receptor beta chains below come from one sample, sequenced in a study of cytomegalovirus exposure and HLA in healthy donors. 60 Vbeta and 13 Jbeta primers were used in PCR. This table comes from immunoSEQ multiplex PCR, and its TCRdb copy is limited to in-frame clones, with some not included. The sample shows fewer than 95,000 clones, approximately 57% of them seen only once. The sequenced sample was PBMCs. All receptors come from a woman aged 25 to 45 in good health and CMV-seronegative.

J is TRBJ2-1 and V is TRBV21-1; the table gives TRBD1 as D, unverified against the DNA. TRBV21-1 is classified as a pseudogene. The length of the CDR3 is 15 residues. The CDR3 DNA reads as TGTGCCAGCAGCAAGGGGGACAGGGGCCGCAATGAGCAGTTCTTC. Translated: CASSKGDRGRNEQFF.

This clone came up a few times. J is TRBJ2-5 and V is TRBV5-1; D might be TRBD1 (5 bases). The CDR3 consists of 13 residues. The germline gives CDR1 SGHRS, CDR2 YFSETQ. V gave up 0 bases and J gave up 7 bases, with 10 bases separating them. The CDR3 nucleotides read TGCGCCAGCAGCTTGGTGACAGACGGGACCCAGTACTTC. Protein: CASSLVTDGTQYF.

This clone appeared a single time. V is TRBV27 and J is TRBJ2-7; 8 nucleotides match TRBD1. V gave up 2 bases and J gave up 3 bases; unmatched junction bases: 3. The CDR3 consists of 14 residues. Per germline, CDR1 MNHEY and CDR2 SMNVEV (reference sequence). CDR3 region: CASSLGTGSYEQYF. The CDR3 DNA is TGTGCCAGCAGTTTAGGGACAGGTAGCTACGAGCAGTACTTC.

The CDR3 region is CAWSEQGEAFF. As DNA, the CDR3 is TGTGCCTGGAGTGAACAGGGCGAAGCTTTCTTT. The V and J genes are TRBV30 and TRBJ1-1, with D maybe TRBD1 (6 bases). The CDR3 runs 11 residues. Trimming took 1 base from V and 8 from J, leaving 8 bases between them. Germline-derived CDR1 and CDR2 are GTSNPN and SVGIG (reference sequence). Drawing the rest from reference TRBV30 and TRBJ1-1, the complete variable domain is SQTIHQWPATLVQPVGSPLSLECTVEGTSNPNLYWYRQAAGRGLQLLFYSVGIGQISSEVPQNLSASRPQDRQFILSSKKLLLSDSGFYLCAWSEQGEAFFGQGTRLTVV.